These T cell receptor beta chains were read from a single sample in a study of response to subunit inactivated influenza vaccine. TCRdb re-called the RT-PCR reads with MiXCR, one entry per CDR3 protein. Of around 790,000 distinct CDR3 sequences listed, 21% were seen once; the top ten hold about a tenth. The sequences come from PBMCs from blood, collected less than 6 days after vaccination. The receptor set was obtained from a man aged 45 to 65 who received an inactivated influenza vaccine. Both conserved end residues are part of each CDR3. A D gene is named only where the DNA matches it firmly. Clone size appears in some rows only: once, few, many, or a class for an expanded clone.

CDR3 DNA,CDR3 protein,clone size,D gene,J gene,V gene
TGTGCCACCGGAACCAGGGAGCTGAACACCGGGGAGCTGTTTTTT,CATGTRELNTGELFF,NA,NA,TRBJ2-2,TRBV24-1
TGCGCCAGCAGCTTGGCCGGCGGTAACCGCTTCACTGAAGCTTTCTTT,CASSLAGGNRFTEAFF,NA,NA,TRBJ1-1,TRBV5-1
TGTGCCAGCACCGTGGACAGCAACACTGAAGCTTTCTTT,CASTVDSNTEAFF,NA,NA,TRBJ1-1,TRBV6-2/TRBV6-3
TGCGCCAGCAGCTGGGGGATGGGACAGAGCAATGAGCAGTTCTTC,CASSWGMGQSNEQFF,NA,TRBD1,TRBJ2-1,TRBV5-1
TGCGCCAGCAGCTTGGCCGTACAGGGAGTCGATGAGCAGTTCTTC,CASSLAVQGVDEQFF,NA,NA,TRBJ2-1,TRBV5-1
TGTGCCACCAGCGCTGAAAACAACGAGCAGTACTTC,CATSAENNEQYF,once,NA,TRBJ2-7,TRBV15
TGTGCCAGCAGCTTAGCTGGGACGTGGGAGCAGTTCTTC,CASSLAGTWEQFF,NA,NA,TRBJ2-1,TRBV7-2
TGTGCCAGTAGGCCACAGGGGGAGGCCACTGAAGCTTTCTTT,CASRPQGEATEAFF,NA,TRBD1,TRBJ1-1,TRBV19
TGTGCCAGCAGCTCCCGACTAGCCGTCTCCGCAGATACGCAGTATTTT,CASSSRLAVSADTQYF,few,TRBD2,TRBJ2-3,TRBV7-2
TGCAGCGTTGAACCGGGGCTCGGGCAGACCCAGTACTTC,CSVEPGLGQTQYF,NA,NA,TRBJ2-5,TRBV29-1
TGTGCCAGCACCCTCGGAGGAACTAGCGGGCGGGTCAAGTACTTC,CASTLGGTSGRVKYF,NA,TRBD2,TRBJ2-5,TRBV5-6
TGTGCCAGCAGTTACGACAGGGTAGACTACGAGCAGTACTTC,CASSYDRVDYEQYF,once,TRBD1,TRBJ2-7,TRBV6-2/TRBV6-3
TGCAGTGCTAGAGGGACGTCGAAAGAGACCCAGTACTTC,CSARGTSKETQYF,NA,NA,TRBJ2-5,TRBV20-1
TGCAGCGTTTACGATACTAGCGGGGGGTTCAGGTACAATGAGCAGTTCTTC,CSVYDTSGGFRYNEQFF,few,TRBD2,TRBJ2-1,TRBV29-1
TGTGCCAGCAGGGGGTCACTAGCGGAGGACAATGAGCAGTTCTTC,CASRGSLAEDNEQFF,few,TRBD2,TRBJ2-1,TRBV13
TGCAGTGCTAGAGTTAGCCCGGGGGCTTGGACTGAAGCTTTCTTT,CSARVSPGAWTEAFF,few,NA,TRBJ1-1,TRBV20-1
TGTGCCAGCACCCCGGGGCAGGCGGCCACTGAAGCTTTCTTT,CASTPGQAATEAFF,few,NA,TRBJ1-1,TRBV7-2
TGCAGTGCTAACCCTACAGGCAATCAGCCCCAGCATTTT,CSANPTGNQPQHF,NA,NA,TRBJ1-5,TRBV20-1
TGCAGCGTCCGAGGCGGGAGCTATGAAAAACTGTTTTTT,CSVRGGSYEKLFF,few,NA,TRBJ1-4,TRBV29-1
TGTGCCAGCAGTCGACAGGGATGGCACTACGAGCAGTACTTC,CASSRQGWHYEQYF,NA,TRBD1,TRBJ2-7,TRBV12-3/TRBV12-4
TGTGCCAGCAGTCCGGTCGGGGGAGAGACCCAGTACTTC,CASSPVGGETQYF,few,NA,TRBJ2-5,TRBV12-3/TRBV12-4
TGTGCCAGCAGTTTATTTGGTGGTGAGCAGTTCTTC,CASSLFGGEQFF,many,NA,TRBJ2-1,TRBV12-3/TRBV12-4
TGTGCCACCAGTGATTTTCGGTATGCAGATACGCAGTATTTT,CATSDFRYADTQYF,few,NA,TRBJ2-3,TRBV24-1
TGTGCCAGCACCCAAATAGCCGGGACAGGGGGCATCGGGACTGAAGCTTTCTTT,CASTQIAGTGGIGTEAFF,NA,TRBD1,TRBJ1-1,TRBV6-1
TGTGCCAGCAGTGGAGCCATTTCAAGTAACTATGGCTACACCTTC,CASSGAISSNYGYTF,NA,NA,TRBJ1-2,TRBV6-1
TGTGCCAGCAGTTCTGACAGGGACTATGGCTACACCTTC,CASSSDRDYGYTF,few,TRBD1,TRBJ1-2,TRBV12-3/TRBV12-4
TGCGCCAGCAGCAAGGGACCAAGCACAGATACGCAGTATTTT,CASSKGPSTDTQYF,NA,NA,TRBJ2-3,TRBV5-1
TGCGCCAGCAGCGCGGGTAAGGGACAGGTCTCTGGGGCCAACGTCCTGACTTTC,CASSAGKGQVSGANVLTF,NA,TRBD1,TRBJ2-6,TRBV5-1
TGCAGTGCTAGGGGCCCCGGGACAGGGGGATACGAGCAGTACTTC,CSARGPGTGGYEQYF,many,TRBD1,TRBJ2-7,TRBV20-1
TGTGCCAGCAGTTTCGCCGGACAGGGGATCACCTACAATGAGCAGTTCTTC,CASSFAGQGITYNEQFF,NA,TRBD1,TRBJ2-1,TRBV27
TGTGCCAGCAGCTTTTTAGCGGAGGACACTGAAGCTTTCTTT,CASSFLAEDTEAFF,few,NA,TRBJ1-1,TRBV7-6
TGTGCAGGGGCAGGGAATACGTACGAGCAGTACTTC,CAGAGNTYEQYF,many,NA,TRBJ2-7,TRBV10-3